Shown below are 20 T cell receptor beta chains from a single sample sequenced in a study of T-cell memory formation after mild COVID-19. One entry per CDR3 protein results from TCRdb running MiXCR on the 5' RACE reads. The sample carries 250,000 or so distinct CDR3 sequences, 15% to 20% recorded once. The sample was PBMCs or a T cell subset sorted from them (not recorded which). The receptors originated from a man aged 18 to 30 who had mild COVID-19 (a few samples of this study predate the infection). Cell type and time point are not known.

This clonotype has at least ten counts. The chain carries TRBV5-1 and TRBJ2-2; no clear D gene. V lost 0 bases to trimming and J lost 4 bases, with 13 bases between them. Germline loops: CDR1 SGHRS, CDR2 YFSETQ. The CDR3 length is 16 residues. The CDR3: CASSLGLSLSTGELFF. In DNA form, the CDR3 reads TGCGCCAGCAGCTTGGGACTCAGCCTTTCCACCGGGGAGCTGTTTTTT.

This clonotype was recorded a few times. The DNA for the CDR3 is TGCGCCAGCAGCTCCGACGGGGATACTTCCTACGAGCAGTACGTC. It encodes CASSSDGDTSYEQYV. The rearrangement links TRBV5-1 to TRBJ2-7, with D possibly matching TRBD2 (5 bases). Trimming left V 3 bases short and J 1 base short, with 14 bases between. This CDR3 region has 15 residues. The germline CDR1 and CDR2 sequences are SGHRS and YFSETQ.

This clonotype was found many times. The V and J genes are TRBV6-4 and TRBJ2-3; tentative D call: TRBD2 (6 bases). Trimming pared 3 bases from V and 6 bases from J, leaving 13 bases between. Germline lookup yields CDR1 MRHNA and CDR2 SNTAGT. The CDR3 covers 14 residues. The CDR3: CASSEARGMDTQYF. The CDR3 DNA follows: TGTGCCAGCAGTGAGGCCCGGGGGATGGATACGCAGTATTTT.

The CDR3 loop reads CASSLTGGGTQYF. CDR3 nucleotide sequence: TGTGCCAGCAGCCTGACAGGGGGTGGGACCCAGTACTTC. The chain is built from TRBV7-2 and TRBJ2-5; 9 positions match TRBD1. CDR1 and CDR2 (germline): SGHTA, FQGNSA. The CDR3 runs 13 residues. V shed 5 bases, J shed 7 bases, and the junction held 5 bases outside the gene matches.

This clonotype turned up a few times. This rearrangement joins TRBV4-2 to TRBJ2-5; D call uncertain. The CDR3 length is 12 residues. Germline CDR1 is LGHNA and CDR2 is YNFKEQ. The V end lost 3 bases, the J end lost 5 bases, and 7 bases lay between the germline ends. The CDR3 is CASSHMGETQYF. Here the CDR3 DNA reads TGTGCCAGCAGCCACATGGGGGAGACCCAGTACTTC.

This clonotype was detected a few times. The gene calls are TRBV5-4 and TRBJ1-1; no clear D gene. The length of the CDR3 is 13 residues. The germline V gene has CDR1 SGHNT and CDR2 YYREEE (reference sequence). Trimming left V 4 bases short and J 4 bases short, with 11 bases between. The CDR3: CASSIGPATEAFF. The CDR3 DNA follows: TGTGCCAGCAGCATAGGACCGGCCACTGAAGCTTTCTTT.

The rearrangement uses TRBV6-5 and TRBJ2-7, with D possibly TRBD1 on 6 matching bases. This CDR3 is built from 12 residues. Germline values: CDR1 MNHEY, CDR2 SVGAGI. Trimming took off 8 bases at V and 3 bases at J, with 11 bases between the two ends. CDR3 in amino acids: CASHRVVYEQYF. DNA of the CDR3: TGTGCCAGCCACAGGGTGGTCTACGAGCAGTACTTC.

The CDR3 protein is CASSEDRVETQYF. The CDR3 DNA sequence: TGTGCCAGCAGCGAGGACAGGGTAGAGACCCAGTACTTC. The chain is built from TRBV9 and TRBJ2-5, with 8 bases that match TRBD1. CDR1 and CDR2 (germline): SGDLS, YYNGEE. The CDR3 totals 13 residues. With V trimmed by 3 bases and J by 4 bases, 2 bases remained unmatched.

This clonotype showed up many times. The chain joins TRBV6-5 to TRBJ2-1; possible D gene TRBD1, 6 bases. This CDR3 comprises 14 residues. Germline lookup yields CDR1 MNHEY and CDR2 SVGAGI. Trimming took 6 bases from V and 7 from J, leaving 16 bases between them. The CDR3 is CASSSRQGRNEQFF. The CDR3 coding sequence is TGTGCCAGCAGCAGCCGTCAGGGGCGGAATGAGCAGTTCTTC.

This chain uses TRBV9 with TRBJ2-2; D uncertain. Germline CDR1 SGDLS, CDR2 YYNGEE. The CDR3 is 15 residues long. Deletions cut 2 bases from V and 7 bases from J, with 15 bases between. The CDR3 sequence is CASSVLGRWGGELFF. For the CDR3, the DNA is TGTGCCAGCAGCGTTCTGGGCAGGTGGGGCGGGGAGCTGTTTTTT.

The genes are TRBV4-2 and TRBJ1-5; D is unresolved. CDR3 length: 15 amino acids. From germline, CDR1 is LGHNA and CDR2 YNFKEQ. Trimming took off 0 bases at V and 5 bases at J, with 11 bases between the two ends. CDR3 sequence reads: CASSQDGVGDQPQHF. CDR3 DNA: TGTGCCAGCAGCCAAGACGGCGTAGGAGATCAGCCCCAGCATTTT.

There are a few counts of this clonotype. The CDR3 DNA sequence: TGTGCCAGCAGCCCGGGGATACGTCAGCCCCAGCATTTT. Translation gives CASSPGIRQPQHF. This sequence joins TRBV2 and TRBJ1-5, with no clear D. The CDR3 extends over 13 amino acids. Germline loops: CDR1 SNHLY, CDR2 FYNNEI. The germline V and J ends were trimmed by 6 bases and 6 bases, with 12 bases remaining between them.

This clonotype was detected only a few times. The genes are TRBV20-1 and TRBJ2-2, with 10 positions matching TRBD2. The junction had 9 bases not matched to a gene; V was cut back by 3 bases and J by 2 bases. The germline V gene encodes CDR1 DFQATT and CDR2 SNEGSKA (reference sequence). The CDR3 consists of 17 residues. The CDR3 is CSASLGLAGANTGELFF. The CDR3 DNA is TGCAGTGCTAGCCTCGGTCTAGCGGGGGCCAACACCGGGGAGCTGTTTTTT.

Only one count was recorded for this clonotype. The chain has TRBV12-3 or TRBV12-4 and TRBJ2-5; 7 nucleotides align to TRBD1. This CDR3 is 14 amino acids long. V lost 6 bases, J lost 2 bases, and 6 bases stayed unmatched. CDR3 nucleotide sequence: TGTGCCAGCAGCCAGCCGGACAGGCAAGAGACCCAGTACTTC. Its protein product is CASSQPDRQETQYF.

In its sample, this clonotype was seen a few times. The chain couples TRBV10-3 to TRBJ2-2, with TRBD1 matching over 8 bases. There are 15 residues in the CDR3. The J segment lost 2 bases and the V segment lost 8 bases, leaving 7 bases of the junction unmatched. From germline, CDR1 is ENHRY and CDR2 SYGVKD. CDR3 amino acids: CAIGQGALNTGELFF. The CDR3 bases are TGTGCCATCGGGCAGGGGGCCCTTAACACCGGGGAGCTGTTTTTT.

This clonotype turned up a few times. This rearrangement joins TRBV11-2 to TRBJ2-7, with 10 bases matching TRBD2. The V gene's germline CDR1 is SGHAT and CDR2 FQNNGV. The V gene end was trimmed by 3 bases and the J gene end by 4 bases; junction bases not matched to a gene: 9. The CDR3 spans 16 residues. CDR3 residues: CASSLDQSGGVYEQYF. The CDR3 bases are TGTGCCAGCAGCTTGGACCAAAGCGGGGGGGTATACGAGCAGTACTTC.

This clonotype has ten or more counts. The chain carries TRBV20-1 and TRBJ1-5; D unresolved. Trimming stripped 2 bases from V and 4 bases from J, with 24 bases between. The CDR3 covers 18 residues. The germline CDR1 and CDR2 sequences are DFQATT and SNEGSKA (reference sequence). The CDR3 reads CSARPLGRNSGINQPQHF. DNA of the CDR3: TGCAGTGCTAGACCATTAGGCCGGAACTCGGGGATTAATCAGCCCCAGCATTTT.

This clonotype turned up a few times. The chain combines TRBV24-1 with TRBJ2-3; 10 bases line up with TRBD1. The CDR3 has 15 amino acids. Germline CDR1 is KGHDR and CDR2 is SFDVKD. J lost 5 bases, V lost 1 base, and 2 bases had no gene match. CDR3 bases: TGTGCCACCAGTGATTTTTGGACAGGGGGAGATACGCAGTATTTT. Amino acid sequence: CATSDFWTGGDTQYF.

This clonotype showed up just a few times. The V gene is TRBV20-1, the J gene TRBJ2-5; 8 bases match TRBD2. CDR3 length equals 15 residues. Trimming cost V 0 bases and J 3 bases; bases outside gene matches: 6. Per germline, CDR1 DFQATT and CDR2 SNEGSKA (reference sequence). Here the CDR3 reads CSARDFRGGEETQYF. The CDR3 bases are TGCAGTGCTAGAGATTTTCGGGGGGGCGAAGAGACCCAGTACTTC.

CDR3 amino acids: CASSLGMADTGELFF. As DNA, the CDR3 is TGCGCCAGCAGCTTGGGTATGGCGGACACCGGGGAGCTGTTTTTT. The V and J genes are TRBV5-1 and TRBJ2-2; D call uncertain. Germline assignment: CDR1 SGHRS and CDR2 YFSETQ. V was trimmed by 0 bases and J by 3 bases, leaving 9 bases between them. The CDR3 is made up of 15 amino acids.